This TCR beta chain was obtained from a study of cytomegalovirus exposure and HLA in healthy donors. About the research overall: Some 85 million unique TCRs, all from HLA-typed donors, were included in an early release of the data. There were more than 350 genotyped donors. Of these, 81% fell in the genetic ancestry cluster associated with self-reported Caucasian donors.

PCR involved 60 Vbeta and 13 Jbeta primers. The protocol was immunoSEQ multiplex PCR, while the TCRdb copy is restricted to in-frame clones and leaves out a portion. This sample carries under 150,000 clones, about four fifths of them seen once, and the ten largest clones take under 4.5%. The sample taken for sequencing was PBMCs. The source is a woman in her 40s in good health and CMV-seronegative.

CDR3 region: CASRETGSNQPQHF. The CDR3 DNA is TGTGCCAGTAGAGAAACGGGTAGCAATCAGCCCCAGCATTTT. J is TRBJ1-5 and V is TRBV19; the D is unclear. Trimming took off 6 bases at V and 0 bases at J, with 9 bases between the two ends. Per the germline V gene, CDR1 is LNHDA and CDR2 is SQIVND (reference sequence). The CDR3 runs to 14 residues.